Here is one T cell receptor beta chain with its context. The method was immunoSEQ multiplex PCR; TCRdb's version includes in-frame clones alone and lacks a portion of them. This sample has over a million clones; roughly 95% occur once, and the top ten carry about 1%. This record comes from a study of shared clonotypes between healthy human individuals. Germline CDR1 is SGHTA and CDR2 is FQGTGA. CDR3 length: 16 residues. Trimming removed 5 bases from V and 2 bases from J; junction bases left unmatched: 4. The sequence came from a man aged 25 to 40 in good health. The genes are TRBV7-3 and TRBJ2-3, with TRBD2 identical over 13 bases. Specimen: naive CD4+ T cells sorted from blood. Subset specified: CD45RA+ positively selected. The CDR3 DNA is TGTGCCAGCAGCAGGACTAGCGGGAGCCACACAGATACGCAGTATTTT. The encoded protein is CASSRTSGSHTDTQYF.